One sample yielded the 5 T cell receptor beta chains listed below, sequenced in a study of cytomegalovirus exposure and HLA in healthy donors. The study ran its PCR with 60 Vbeta and 13 Jbeta primers. The protocol was immunoSEQ multiplex PCR, while the TCRdb copy is restricted to in-frame clones and leaves out a portion. The sample holds fewer than 80,000 clones; roughly 69% are singletons and the top ten take under 7.5%. The sample taken for sequencing was PBMCs. The receptors derive from a woman in her forties or fifties in good health and CMV-seropositive.

The chain carries TRBV19 and TRBJ1-5; 10 bases are shared with TRBD1. The length of the CDR3 is 16 residues. CDR1 and CDR2 (germline): LNHDA, SQIVND (reference sequence). V shed 3 bases and J 0 bases; nucleotides not matched to a gene: 2. CDR3 loop: CASSMRQGASNQPQHF. DNA for the CDR3: TGTGCCAGTAGTATGCGACAGGGGGCTAGCAATCAGCCCCAGCATTTT.

In this sample, this clone turned up a few times. The genes are TRBV4-2 and TRBJ2-2; 9 positions match TRBD2. Germline CDR1 and CDR2: LGHNA and YNFKEQ. The CDR3 is made up of 16 amino acids. The V segment lost 4 bases and the J segment 3 bases; nucleotides outside the gene matches: 6. CDR3 region: CASSRLAGADTGELFF. CDR3 DNA sequence: TGTGCCAGCAGCCGTTTAGCGGGGGCTGACACCGGGGAGCTGTTTTTT.

This clone occurred once. This sequence joins TRBV6-1 and TRBJ2-2, with D perhaps matching TRBD1 (5 bases). V lost 10 bases and J 0 bases, leaving 12 bases between the germline ends. Germline V gives CDR1 MNHNS, CDR2 SASEGT. CDR3 length: 14 amino acids. Written as DNA, the CDR3 is TGTGCCATAACAGGACCCGCGAACACCGGGGAGCTGTTTTTT. Amino acids: CAITGPANTGELFF.

The CDR3 region is CASSQDHGRASTDTQYF. The CDR3, as DNA: TGTGCCAGCAGCCAAGACCACGGCAGGGCGAGCACAGATACGCAGTATTTT. The chain couples TRBV4-2 to TRBJ2-3; tentative D call: TRBD1 (5 bases). Per germline, CDR1 LGHNA and CDR2 YNFKEQ. V lost 0 bases to trimming and J lost 0 bases, with 13 bases between them. This CDR3 contains 17 residues.

The genes are TRBV28 and TRBJ2-7; 11 bases align to TRBD1. The V and J ends lost 10 bases and 3 bases, in that order; junction bases with no gene match: 5. Germline V gene data show CDR1 as MDHEN and CDR2 as SYDVKM. The CDR3 is 13 amino acids. Here the CDR3 reads CAIQDRGLYEQYF. CDR3 nucleotides: TGTGCCATCCAGGACAGGGGGCTCTACGAGCAGTACTTC.